These 16 T cell receptor beta chains share one sample of origin, sequenced in a study of T cell changes during pregnancy in multiple sclerosis. The assay was immunoSEQ multiplex PCR, and TCRdb's table has in-frame clones only and misses some. Of 50,000 to 75,000 clones listed, roughly 91% are singletons. Specimen: peripheral blood, collected in the third trimester of pregnancy. The receptors were gathered from a female donor in good health, enrolled as a control in a pregnancy study.

The chain recombines TRBV7-2 with TRBJ2-3; D is uncertain. Germline V lookup: CDR1 SGHTA, CDR2 FQGNSA. The CDR3 loop spans 12 amino acids. Trimming removed 2 bases at V and 6 bases at J, with 6 bases between. This chain's CDR3 is CASSLYSDTQYF. CDR3 nucleotides: TGTGCCAGCAGCTTATACTCGGATACGCAGTATTTT.

The V and J genes are TRBV2 and TRBJ1-5; no definite D call. The ends were cut back, 4 bases at V and 0 bases at J, with 10 bases in the middle. The CDR3 extends over 15 amino acids. CDR1 SNHLY and CDR2 FYNNEI come from the germline V gene. CDR3 in amino acids: CASSVEADSNQPQHF. The CDR3 DNA follows: TGTGCCAGCAGTGTGGAAGCGGATAGCAATCAGCCCCAGCATTTT.

CDR3 region: CASSFSGTLTGELFF. The CDR3 DNA reads TGTGCCAGCAGCTTCTCCGGGACACTCACCGGGGAGCTGTTTTTT. The J gene is TRBJ2-2, the V gene TRBV5-4, with D perhaps TRBD1 (6 bases). The V end lost 2 bases, the J end lost 4 bases, and 12 bases lay between the germline ends. Germline V gene lookup returns CDR1 SGHNT and CDR2 YYREEE (reference sequence). The CDR3 length is 15 residues.

The CDR3: CASSSPGAFF. The CDR3 DNA reads as TGTGCCAGCAGTAGCCCGGGGGCTTTCTTT. The J gene is TRBJ1-1, the V gene TRBV6-1; D not resolved. Germline assignment: CDR1 MNHNS and CDR2 SASEGT. CDR3 size: 10 residues. Trimming stripped 5 bases from V and 11 bases from J, with 9 bases between.

The chain uses TRBV27 and TRBJ2-1; a possible D gene is TRBD2 (5 bases). CDR3 length: 15 residues. V was cut by 3 bases and J by 0 bases, with 9 bases left in between. Germline V lookup: CDR1 MNHEY, CDR2 SMNVEV (reference sequence). The DNA of the CDR3 is TGTGCCAGCAGTTTGTCGGGGAGCTCCTACAATGAGCAGTTCTTC. It is translated as CASSLSGSSYNEQFF.

This clone was detected once. The rearrangement links TRBV13 to TRBJ2-7; 9 nucleotides align to TRBD2. The CDR3 has 15 residues. Trimming removed 3 bases from V and 4 bases from J; junction bases left unmatched: 7. In germline, CDR1 is PRHDT, CDR2 FYEKMQ (reference sequence). CDR3 region: CASSLGGRGSYEQYF. As DNA, the CDR3 is TGTGCCAGCAGCTTGGGCGGGAGGGGTTCTTACGAGCAGTACTTC.

This clone appeared a single time. This sequence joins TRBV5-4 and TRBJ1-4; unclear D gene. The CDR3 totals 13 residues. V lost 3 bases, J lost 8 bases, and 11 bases lay in between. Germline V CDR1 and CDR2: SGHNT, YYREEE (reference sequence). CDR3 in DNA: TGTGCCAGCAGCTCGAGGCTCGGGGAAAAACTGTTTTTT. Residues: CASSSRLGEKLFF.

This clone was picked up one time. The chain carries TRBV6-5 and TRBJ1-2; possible D gene TRBD1, 6 bases. The V and J ends lost 2 bases and 4 bases respectively, with 14 bases between them. This CDR3 is built from 15 residues. Germline V lookup: CDR1 MNHEY, CDR2 SVGAGI. DNA for the CDR3: TGTGCCAGCAGTTACCCGATTGGGGGCAGCTATGGCTACACCTTC. It translates to CASSYPIGGSYGYTF.

This chain uses TRBV2 with TRBJ2-1, with 10 bases aligning to TRBD2. Trimming removed 6 bases from V and 6 bases from J; junction bases left unmatched: 11. Germline V gene sequence: CDR1 SNHLY, CDR2 FYNNEI. This CDR3 contains 16 residues. The CDR3 nucleotides read TGTGCCAGCAGCTCCCGAGCGGGAGGGCCGGGCAATGAGCAGTTCTTC. This codes for CASSSRAGGPGNEQFF.

CDR3 coding DNA: TGTGCCAGCAGCGCAACGGGGTTGTCTGAAGCTTTCTTT. This gives the protein CASSATGLSEAFF. V and J are TRBV7-3 and TRBJ1-1; D gene uncertain. The CDR3 is 13 amino acids. CDR1 is SGHTA, CDR2 FQGTGA, per germline. Trimming stripped 5 bases from V and 6 bases from J, with 13 bases between.

The CDR3 here is CAIAGGKGNQPQHF. The CDR3 DNA sequence: TGTGCCATCGCGGGGGGGAAGGGCAATCAGCCCCAGCATTTT. J is TRBJ1-5 and V is TRBV28; possibly TRBD1 for D (5 bases). In germline, CDR1 is MDHEN, CDR2 SYDVKM. This CDR3 contains 14 residues. The ends were cut back, 10 bases at V and 2 bases at J, with 15 bases in the middle.

The chain employs TRBV11-3 and TRBJ2-5; D is perhaps TRBD1 (6 bases). The CDR3 has 15 residues. Germline CDR1 and CDR2: SGHNT and YENEEA. The V gene lost 5 bases and the J gene lost 3 bases, with 16 bases spanning the gap. The CDR3 region is CASSTRWGPEETQYF. The CDR3 bases are TGTGCCAGCAGCACGAGGTGGGGGCCCGAAGAGACCCAGTACTTC.

The chain recombines TRBV5-1 with TRBJ2-3, with TRBD1 matching 12 bases. CDR3 length equals 16 residues. Germline CDR1 SGHRS, CDR2 YFSETQ. J lost 5 bases, V lost 0 bases, and 4 bases had no gene match. The CDR3 nucleotides read TGCGCCAGCAGCTTGGGAGGGACAGGGGGCAGAGATACGCAGTATTTT. Protein: CASSLGGTGGRDTQYF.

This clone showed up just once. This chain links TRBV28 with TRBJ2-7, with D perhaps matching TRBD2 (6 bases). CDR1 is MDHEN and CDR2 is SYDVKM in the germline V gene. Trimming removed 6 bases at V and 1 base at J, with 19 bases between. The CDR3 has 16 amino acids. Here the CDR3 DNA reads TGTGCCAGCAGCTCCGGACTACCTCGAATATCCTACGAGCAGTACTTC. It codes for CASSSGLPRISYEQYF.

For the CDR3, the DNA is TGTGCCAGCTCACCATTACCGGGACAGGGAATCTCTGGAAACACCATATATTTT. Protein sequence: CASSPLPGQGISGNTIYF. The V call is TRBV18, the J call TRBJ1-3; TRBD1 agrees at 9 bases. Trimming at V came to 2 bases and at J to 0 bases, leaving 8 bases not matched to a gene. Looked up from germline, CDR1 is KGHSH and CDR2 is LQKENI. The CDR3 is made up of 18 amino acids.

As DNA, the CDR3 is TGTGCCAGCGAGGGCATGGGGAATGAGCAGTTCTTC. Amino acids: CASEGMGNEQFF. The genes are TRBV6-6 and TRBJ2-1; maybe TRBD2 (5 bases). Per germline, CDR1 MNHNY and CDR2 SVGAGI (reference sequence). The CDR3 extends over 12 amino acids. V lost 8 bases to trimming and J lost 7 bases, with 12 bases between them.